Below, 11 T cell receptor beta chains from the same sample are listed, as sequenced in a study of control samples from healthy donors and cancer patients. The method was immunoSEQ multiplex PCR; TCRdb's version includes in-frame clones alone and lacks a portion of them. The sample records about 140,000 clones, 89% being singletons. The sequencing sample was made of blood. Receptors originate from a man aged 25-45 years in good health.

The chain links TRBV11-3 to TRBJ2-1; the match to TRBD2 covers 10 bases. The germline gives CDR1 SGHNT, CDR2 YENEEA. V gave up 8 bases and J gave up 3 bases; unmatched junction bases: 10. CDR3 length equals 16 residues. CDR3 in amino acids: CASGSNGLADYNEQFF. The CDR3 bases are TGTGCCAGCGGCTCAAACGGACTAGCGGACTACAATGAGCAGTTCTTC.

The V and J genes are TRBV3-1 (or the pseudogene TRBV3-2) and TRBJ2-2; 8 positions agree with TRBD2. Per the germline V gene, CDR1 is LGHDT and CDR2 is YNNKEL (reference sequence). The CDR3 is made up of 15 amino acids. V gave up 6 bases and J gave up 2 bases; unmatched junction bases: 5. This chain's CDR3 is CASRFGGVNTGELFF. CDR3 in DNA: TGTGCCAGCAGATTCGGGGGGGTTAACACCGGGGAGCTGTTTTTT.

The chain has TRBV27 and TRBJ2-6; D possibly corresponds to TRBD1 (7 bases). Germline values: CDR1 MNHEY, CDR2 SMNVEV (reference sequence). This CDR3 spans 17 amino acids. Between the trimmed V and J ends, which lost 6 bases and 0 bases, there was a span of 15 bases. The CDR3 sequence: CASRFRGDSSGANVLTF. The CDR3 region has the DNA TGTGCCAGCAGATTCAGGGGGGACAGCTCTGGGGCCAACGTCCTGACTTTC.

The J gene is TRBJ2-7, the V gene TRBV6-1; TRBD2 matches 7 bases. The CDR3 is made up of 14 amino acids. V was clipped by 1 base and J by 10 bases; unmatched bases: 10. Germline V gene lookup returns CDR1 MNHNS and CDR2 SASEGT. DNA of the CDR3: TGTGCCAGCAGTGAAGAGGTCGGGAGGAACGTACAGTACTTC. Its protein product is CASSEEVGRNVQYF.

In DNA, the CDR3 is TGTGCCAGCAGCTTGGGGGGACGGCAAGAGACCCAGTACTTC. It translates to CASSLGGRQETQYF. V and J are TRBV5-4 and TRBJ2-5, with D perhaps TRBD1 or TRBD2 (5 bases each). The germline CDR1 and CDR2 sequences are SGHNT and YYREEE (reference sequence). V lost 0 bases to trimming and J lost 2 bases, with 8 bases between them. There are 14 residues in the CDR3.

The chain carries TRBV12-3 or TRBV12-4 and TRBJ1-1, with D tentatively TRBD1 (5 bases). The CDR3 sequence is 13 residues long. V gave up 8 bases and J gave up 1 base, with 11 bases separating them. The CDR3 DNA reads TGTGCCAGCGACAGATTTCCGAACACTGAAGCTTTCTTT. Its translation is CASDRFPNTEAFF.

The chain carries TRBV5-1 and TRBJ2-7; D is ambiguous. The CDR3 is made up of 13 amino acids. From germline, CDR1 is SGHRS and CDR2 YFSETQ. V was pared by 0 bases and J by 3 bases, with 7 bases between. The CDR3 protein is CASSLASNYEQYF. Written as DNA, the CDR3 is TGCGCCAGCAGCTTGGCTTCCAACTACGAGCAGTACTTC.

V usage is TRBV6-5 and J usage is TRBJ2-5; D perhaps matches TRBD2 (6 bases). The CDR3 length is 14 residues. Germline assignment: CDR1 MNHEY and CDR2 SVGAGI. Deletions cut 0 bases from V and 5 bases from J, with 10 bases between. CDR3 amino acids: CASSYSSLAETQYF. The CDR3, as DNA: TGTGCCAGCAGTTACTCTAGCCTAGCGGAGACCCAGTACTTC.

This chain connects TRBV6-1 to TRBJ1-6, with D tentatively TRBD1 (6 bases). CDR1 is MNHNS and CDR2 is SASEGT in the germline V gene. V was shortened by 3 bases and J by 9 bases, with 15 bases between the two germline ends. The CDR3 runs to 15 residues. Here the CDR3 DNA reads TGTGCCAGCAGTGACCCTCTCGGAGGGGGTTCACCCCTCCACTTT. It yields the protein CASSDPLGGGSPLHF.

This clone occurred once. The V call is TRBV11-3, the J call TRBJ1-1, with TRBD1 identical over 10 bases. CDR3 size: 15 residues. Looked up from germline, CDR1 is SGHNT and CDR2 is YENEEA. V lost 1 base to trimming and J lost 4 bases; unmatched junction nucleotides: 3. As DNA, the CDR3 is TGTGCCAGCAGCTTAGCGTGGACAGGGGGCACTGAAGCTTTCTTT. It codes for CASSLAWTGGTEAFF.

This chain joins TRBV5-6 and TRBJ2-5; a weak D match, TRBD2 (6 bases). This CDR3 has 16 amino acids. The V and J ends lost 0 bases and 2 bases respectively, with 14 bases between them. The germline V gene has CDR1 SGHDT and CDR2 YYEEEE. The CDR3 coding sequence is TGTGCCAGCAGCTTGGCTACTGGAGGGCTTCAAGAGACCCAGTACTTC. It yields the protein CASSLATGGLQETQYF.